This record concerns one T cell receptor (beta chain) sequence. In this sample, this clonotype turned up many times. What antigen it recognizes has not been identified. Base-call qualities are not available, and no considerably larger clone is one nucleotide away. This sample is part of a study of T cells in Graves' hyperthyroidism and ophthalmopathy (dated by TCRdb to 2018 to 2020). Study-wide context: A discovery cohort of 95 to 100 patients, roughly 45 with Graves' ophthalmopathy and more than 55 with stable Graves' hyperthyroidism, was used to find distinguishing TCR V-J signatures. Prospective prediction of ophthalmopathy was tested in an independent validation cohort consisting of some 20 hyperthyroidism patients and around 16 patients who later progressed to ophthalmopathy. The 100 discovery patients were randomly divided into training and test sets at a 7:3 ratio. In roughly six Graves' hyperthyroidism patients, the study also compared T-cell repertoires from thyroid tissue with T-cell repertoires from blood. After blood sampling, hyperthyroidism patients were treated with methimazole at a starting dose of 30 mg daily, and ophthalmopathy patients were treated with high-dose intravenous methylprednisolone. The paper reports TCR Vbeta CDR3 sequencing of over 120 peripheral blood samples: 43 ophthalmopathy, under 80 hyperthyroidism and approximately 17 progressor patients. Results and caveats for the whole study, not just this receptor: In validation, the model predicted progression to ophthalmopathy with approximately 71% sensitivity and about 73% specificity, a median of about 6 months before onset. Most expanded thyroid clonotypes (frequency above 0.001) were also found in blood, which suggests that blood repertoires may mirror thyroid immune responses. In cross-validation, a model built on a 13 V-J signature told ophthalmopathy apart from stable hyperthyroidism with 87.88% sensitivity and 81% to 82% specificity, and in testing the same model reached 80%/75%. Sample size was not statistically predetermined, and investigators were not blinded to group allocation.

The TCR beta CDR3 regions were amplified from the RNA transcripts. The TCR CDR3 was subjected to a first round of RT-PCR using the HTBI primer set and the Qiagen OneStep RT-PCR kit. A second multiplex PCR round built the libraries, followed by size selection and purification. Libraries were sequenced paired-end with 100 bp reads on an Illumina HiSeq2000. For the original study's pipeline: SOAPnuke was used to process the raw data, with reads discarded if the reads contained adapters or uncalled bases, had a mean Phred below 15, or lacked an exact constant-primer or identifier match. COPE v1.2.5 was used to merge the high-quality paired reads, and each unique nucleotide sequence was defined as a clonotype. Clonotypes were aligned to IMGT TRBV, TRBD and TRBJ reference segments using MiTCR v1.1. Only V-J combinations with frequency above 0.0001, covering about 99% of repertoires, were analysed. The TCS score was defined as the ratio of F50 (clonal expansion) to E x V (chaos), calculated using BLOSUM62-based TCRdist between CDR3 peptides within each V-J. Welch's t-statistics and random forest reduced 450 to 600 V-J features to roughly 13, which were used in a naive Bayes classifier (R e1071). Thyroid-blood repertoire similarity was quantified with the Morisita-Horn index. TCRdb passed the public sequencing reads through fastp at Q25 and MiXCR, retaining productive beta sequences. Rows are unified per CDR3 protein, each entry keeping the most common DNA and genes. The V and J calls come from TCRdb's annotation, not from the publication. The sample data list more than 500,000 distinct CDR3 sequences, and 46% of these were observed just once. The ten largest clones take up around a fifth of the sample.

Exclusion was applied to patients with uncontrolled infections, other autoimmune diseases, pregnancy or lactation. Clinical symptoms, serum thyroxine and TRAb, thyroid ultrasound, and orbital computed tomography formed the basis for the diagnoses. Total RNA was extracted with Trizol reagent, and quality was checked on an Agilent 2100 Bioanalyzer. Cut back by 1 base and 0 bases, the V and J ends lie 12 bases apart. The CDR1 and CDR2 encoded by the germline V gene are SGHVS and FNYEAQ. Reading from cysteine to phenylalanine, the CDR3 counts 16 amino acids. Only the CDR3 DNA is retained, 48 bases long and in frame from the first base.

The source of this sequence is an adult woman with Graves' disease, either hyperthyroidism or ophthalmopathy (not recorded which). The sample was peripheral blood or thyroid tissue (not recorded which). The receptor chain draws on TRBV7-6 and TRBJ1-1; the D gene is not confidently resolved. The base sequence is TGTGCCAGCAGCTTAGAGAGGGCTTACATGAACACTGAAGCTTTCTTT. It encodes CASSLERAYMNTEAFF.